These 30 T cell receptor beta chains came from one sample sequenced in a study of human T cells and chemical hapten exposure. MiXCR was run by TCRdb on the RACE reads, yielding one entry per CDR3 protein. The sample records approximately 88,000 distinct CDR3 sequences, over 10% being singletons. Regarding time point: patch test 3, about 24 weeks after DPC sensitization. Documented treatment: therapeutic diphenylcyclopropenone sensitization with weekly scalp DPC. The sample here was whole blood, taken in connection with sensitization to the hapten diphenylcyclopropenone (DPC). The source is a woman in her fifties or sixties with alopecia areata. Some clones in this sample may be carry-over from other donors' samples.

The chain joins TRBV6-1 to TRBJ1-1; D gene ambiguous. The length of the CDR3 is 14 residues. Germline V CDR1 and CDR2: MNHNS, SASEGT. Deletions cut 2 bases from V and 0 bases from J, with 7 bases between. CDR3 in DNA: TGTGCCAGCAGTGAAATACCTATGAACACTGAAGCTTTCTTT. This encodes CASSEIPMNTEAFF.

The sample holds a few counts of this clonotype. The rearrangement links TRBV11-2 to TRBJ2-7, with 10 bases identical to TRBD2. Germline values: CDR1 SGHAT, CDR2 FQNNGV. V dropped 2 bases and J dropped 7; count of bases not matched to a gene: 5. This CDR3 comprises 14 residues. The CDR3 spells CASSLLAGAREQYF. In nucleotides, the CDR3 is TGTGCCAGCAGCTTACTAGCGGGAGCGAGGGAGCAGTACTTC.

This clonotype was found many times. V usage is TRBV20-1 and J usage is TRBJ1-5; D is unresolved. Trimming pared 0 bases from V and 7 bases from J, leaving 13 bases between. The CDR3 loop spans 14 amino acids. Looked up from germline, CDR1 is DFQATT and CDR2 is SNEGSKA (reference sequence). DNA for the CDR3: TGCAGTGCTAGAGATATCCTGGCTGGACAGCCCCAGCATTTT. The encoded protein is CSARDILAGQPQHF.

This clonotype was seen a handful of times. The CDR3 DNA is TGTGCCATCAGTCTCCTAACGGGGGAGACCCAGTACTTC. Translated: CAISLLTGETQYF. This chain links TRBV10-3 with TRBJ2-5, with TRBD2 as a possible D gene (5 bases). The CDR3 is 13 amino acids. V was cut by 5 bases and J by 5 bases, with 12 bases left in between. Germline V gene lookup returns CDR1 ENHRY and CDR2 SYGVKD.

This clonotype was picked up many times. The chain uses TRBV20-1 and TRBJ2-7; D may be TRBD1 or TRBD2 (5 bases each). The V end lost 0 bases, the J end lost 4 bases, and 13 bases lay between the germline ends. The CDR3 extends over 14 amino acids. CDR1 and CDR2 (germline): DFQATT, SNEGSKA (reference sequence). Here the CDR3 reads CSARDTGKGYEQYF. CDR3 nucleotide sequence: TGCAGTGCTAGAGATACGGGGAAGGGGTACGAGCAGTACTTC.

This clonotype was seen more than once but under ten times. The chain recombines TRBV29-1 with TRBJ1-1; maybe TRBD1 (6 bases). The length of the CDR3 is 11 residues. Germline-derived CDR1 and CDR2 are SQVTM and ANQGSEA. The ends were cut back, 6 bases at V and 11 bases at J, with 16 bases in the middle. In DNA, the CDR3 is TGCAGCGTCGTAGGAGGGGGGGATGCTTTCTTT. Translation: CSVVGGGDAFF. Combining the CDR3 with reference TRBV29-1 and TRBJ1-1 gives the whole variable domain SAVISQKPSRDICQRGTSLTIQCQVDSQVTMMFWYRQQPGQSLTLIATANQGSEATYESGFVIDKFPISRPNLTFSTLTVSNMSPEDSSIYLCSVVGGGDAFFGQGTRLTVV.

The chain couples TRBV28 to TRBJ2-7; D not certain. There are 12 residues in the CDR3. The germline gives CDR1 MDHEN, CDR2 SYDVKM. The germline V and J ends were trimmed by 6 bases and 3 bases, with 9 bases remaining between them. CDR3 in amino acids: CASSPDNYEQYF. CDR3 DNA sequence: TGTGCCAGCAGCCCGGATAACTACGAGCAGTACTTC.

The chain recombines TRBV11-2 with TRBJ2-7; D gene uncertain. Trimming stripped 7 bases from V and 1 base from J, with 14 bases between. The CDR3 has 14 amino acids. Germline V gives CDR1 SGHAT, CDR2 FQNNGV. CDR3 sequence reads: CASTILRASYEQYF. The CDR3 DNA follows: TGTGCCAGCACCATCTTACGAGCGTCCTACGAGCAGTACTTC.

This chain links TRBV11-2 with TRBJ2-3, with 8 bases fitting TRBD2. CDR3 length: 16 residues. Germline V gene lookup returns CDR1 SGHAT and CDR2 FQNNGV. With 2 bases clipped from V and 4 bases from J, the junction kept 8 bases outside the gene matches. The CDR3 nucleotides read TGTGCCAGCAGCTTAATTCCCGGGAGGGGTGCAGATACGCAGTATTTT. Amino acid sequence: CASSLIPGRGADTQYF. Variable domain in full (rest from reference TRBV11-2 and TRBJ2-3): EAGVAQSPRYKIIEKRQSVAFWCNPISGHATLYWYQQILGQGPKLLIQFQNNGVVDDSQLPKDRFSAERLKGVDSTLKIQPAKLEDSAVYLCASSLIPGRGADTQYFGPGTRLTVL.

A note on this clonotype: Mismatch with germline at one junction end may stem from a read error. The gene calls are TRBV28 and TRBJ1-1; D unclear. The CDR3 runs to 12 residues. Germline CDR1 is MDHEN and CDR2 is SYDVKM. CDR3 in amino acids: CATSPLNTEAFF. The CDR3 nucleotides are TGTGCCACCAGTCCATTGAACACTGAAGCTTTCTTT.

This clonotype has just a few counts. The CDR3 region is CAISESPAGTQETQYF. The CDR3 nucleotides read TGTGCCATCAGTGAGTCGCCAGCGGGGACCCAAGAGACCCAGTACTTC. J is TRBJ2-5 and V is TRBV10-3; 7 bases fit TRBD2. V trimming: 0 bases; J trimming: 1 base; junction bases outside the gene matches: 5. Germline-derived CDR1 and CDR2 are ENHRY and SYGVKD. The CDR3 runs to 16 residues.

This clonotype was counted at least ten times. The rearrangement joins TRBV13 to TRBJ1-1; no clear D gene. The germline gives CDR1 PRHDT, CDR2 FYEKMQ (reference sequence). Trimming removed 8 bases from V and 3 bases from J, with 10 bases in between. CDR3 length: 12 residues. Written as DNA, the CDR3 is TGTGCCAGCGGGGTCGGTTACACTGAAGCTTTCTTT. It specifies CASGVGYTEAFF.

The chain carries TRBV11-2 and TRBJ1-2; 8 positions agree with TRBD1. V dropped 4 bases and J dropped 8; count of bases not matched to a gene: 9. The CDR3 runs to 14 residues. CDR1 is SGHAT, CDR2 FQNNGV, per germline. CDR3 loop: CASSSGGQVDGYTF. Here the CDR3 DNA reads TGTGCCAGCAGCTCGGGGGGACAGGTGGACGGCTACACCTTC.

This clonotype was counted many times. CDR3 DNA: TGCGCCAGCCGGACAGGGGCTTCCTACGAGCAGTACTTC. As protein: CASRTGASYEQYF. V and J are TRBV5-1 and TRBJ2-7; 9 bases align to TRBD1. The CDR3 extends over 13 amino acids. Germline trimming cut 7 bases from V and 1 base from J; bases unmatched to any gene: 3. Looked up from germline, CDR1 is SGHRS and CDR2 is YFSETQ.

The genes are TRBV7-2 and TRBJ2-1, with D hard to call. Germline assignment: CDR1 SGHTA and CDR2 FQGNSA. V shed 5 bases and J shed 9 bases, with 11 bases lying between them. This CDR3 contains 12 residues. CDR3 DNA: TGTGCCAGCAGCAAGACTCCCGGTGAGCAGTTCTTC. Protein sequence: CASSKTPGEQFF.

The chain recombines TRBV29-1 with TRBJ2-5; the D is unclear. The germline gives CDR1 SQVTM, CDR2 ANQGSEA. The CDR3 extends over 14 amino acids. Trimming pared 0 bases from V and 5 bases from J, leaving 13 bases between. CDR3 amino acids: CSVEDLLLGETQYF. The CDR3 nucleotides read TGCAGCGTTGAAGATCTTTTACTCGGCGAGACCCAGTACTTC.

The rearrangement links TRBV2 to TRBJ2-1; the match to TRBD2 covers 7 bases. The trim removed 6 bases at V and 6 bases at J, leaving 11 bases unmatched. The CDR3 spans 15 residues. The germline CDR1 and CDR2 sequences are SNHLY and FYNNEI. The CDR3 sequence is CASSPLAGVVNEQFF. CDR3 nucleotide sequence: TGTGCCAGCAGCCCCCTCGCGGGAGTAGTCAATGAGCAGTTCTTC.

The chain couples TRBV3-1 to TRBJ1-1; no firm D call. The CDR3 length is 16 residues. CDR1 and CDR2 from the germline V gene are LGHDT and YNNKEL (reference sequence). Trimming stripped 3 bases from V and 0 bases from J, with 14 bases between. The chain's CDR3 is CASSQMHGNMNTEAFF. CDR3 in DNA: TGTGCCAGCAGCCAGATGCACGGAAACATGAACACTGAAGCTTTCTTT.

There are many counts of this clonotype. The chain recombines TRBV7-6 with TRBJ2-2; D is perhaps TRBD1 (5 bases). V gave up 1 base and J gave up 4 bases, with 10 bases separating them. The CDR3 length is 15 residues. The germline CDR1 and CDR2 sequences are SGHVS and FNYEAQ. CDR3 sequence: CASSLDRLPTGELFF. CDR3 bases: TGTGCCAGCAGCTTAGACAGGCTTCCCACCGGGGAGCTGTTTTTT.

The chain combines TRBV20-1 with TRBJ1-1; no reliable D call. Looked up from germline, CDR1 is DFQATT and CDR2 is SNEGSKA (reference sequence). Trimming took off 2 bases at V and 0 bases at J, with 16 bases between the two ends. CDR3 size: 16 residues. For the CDR3, the DNA is TGCAGTGCTAGACTGACGGAGCCTACCTTGAACACTGAAGCTTTCTTT. It specifies CSARLTEPTLNTEAFF.

V gene TRBV27 combines with J gene TRBJ2-1; D might be TRBD2 (9 bases). The V gene's germline CDR1 is MNHEY and CDR2 SMNVEV (reference sequence). Trimming pared 5 bases from V and 1 base from J, leaving 24 bases between. The CDR3 sequence is 19 residues long. This CDR3 reads CASSGRGLSGSGSYNEQFF. CDR3 nucleotides: TGTGCCAGCAGTGGCAGGGGGCTTAGCGGGAGTGGGTCCTACAATGAGCAGTTCTTC.

The V and J genes are TRBV29-1 and TRBJ2-7, with D tentatively TRBD1 (6 bases). The CDR3 is 11 residues long. Trimming left V 5 bases short and J 3 bases short, with 8 bases between. CDR1 and CDR2 (germline): SQVTM, ANQGSEA. CDR3 sequence (DNA): TGCAGCGTTCAGGGGCGCTACGAGCAGTACTTC. It encodes CSVQGRYEQYF.

This chain connects TRBV12-2 to TRBJ2-7; the table's D gene call, TRBD1, was not cross checked with the DNA. TRBV12-2 is described as a pseudogene. The CDR3 has 14 amino acids. CDR3 coding DNA: TGTGCAAGTCGCTTAGAGAGAACAGGGGTCGAACAGTACTTC. Its protein is CASRLERTGVEQYF.

In this sample, this clonotype turned up many times. The chain combines TRBV19 with TRBJ1-4; weak D call: TRBD1 (5 bases). V was trimmed by 5 bases and J by 8 bases, leaving 21 bases between them. The CDR3 has 16 residues. Germline lookup yields CDR1 LNHDA and CDR2 SQIVND (reference sequence). The CDR3 reads CASSGSRDPIAEKLFF. The CDR3, as DNA: TGTGCCAGTAGTGGCTCCCGGGACCCCATAGCGGAAAAACTGTTTTTT.

V is TRBV10-3 and J is TRBJ2-1; TRBD2 agrees at 9 bases. The CDR3 runs 14 residues. CDR1 is ENHRY, CDR2 SYGVKD, per germline. J was trimmed by 7 bases and V by 5 bases; bases with no gene match: 6. The CDR3 DNA is TGTGCCATCAGTAGGGGACTAGCTGGAAATGAGCAGTTCTTC. Protein product: CAISRGLAGNEQFF.

This clonotype was seen ten or more times. V usage is TRBV7-9 and J usage is TRBJ1-5; D might be TRBD1 (5 bases). Deletions cut 5 bases from V and 2 bases from J, with 10 bases between. There are 14 residues in the CDR3. CDR1 and CDR2 (germline): SEHNR, FQNEAQ (reference sequence). The DNA for the CDR3 is TGTGCCAGCAGCCCCCGGGACGGCAATCAGCCCCAGCATTTT. The encoded protein is CASSPRDGNQPQHF.

The V gene is TRBV9, the J gene TRBJ2-3; perhaps TRBD1 as D (6 bases). The CDR3 spans 14 residues. Between the trimmed V and J ends, which lost 0 bases and 4 bases, there was a span of 9 bases. Looked up from germline, CDR1 is SGDLS and CDR2 is YYNGEE. The CDR3 loop reads CASSVARGADTQYF. The CDR3 nucleotides read TGTGCCAGCAGCGTAGCCAGGGGTGCAGATACGCAGTATTTT.

At least ten counts were recorded for this clonotype. The V gene is TRBV6-5, the J gene TRBJ1-2; possibly TRBD1 for D (5 bases). V lost 7 bases, J lost 2 bases, and 17 bases lay in between. Germline CDR1 reads MNHEY; CDR2 reads SVGAGI. The CDR3 is 15 amino acids. The CDR3 protein is CASTVGQGRNYGYTF. DNA of the CDR3: TGTGCCAGCACAGTAGGGCAGGGTCGCAACTATGGCTACACCTTC.

This clonotype came up a few times. The chain couples TRBV5-4 to TRBJ1-2; 7 bases match TRBD1. The CDR3 is 14 amino acids. With V trimmed by 4 bases and J by 2 bases, 5 bases remained unmatched. Per the germline V gene, CDR1 is SGHNT and CDR2 is YYREEE (reference sequence). The CDR3 reads CASSETRGNYGYTF. The DNA for the CDR3 is TGTGCCAGCAGCGAAACCAGGGGGAACTATGGCTACACCTTC.

The chain recombines TRBV5-5 with TRBJ2-5, with D maybe TRBD2 (6 bases). The CDR3 length is 16 residues. Per germline, CDR1 SGHKS and CDR2 YYEKEE (reference sequence). V shed 4 bases and J shed 2 bases, with 18 bases lying between them. The CDR3 loop reads CASSPGVAELQETQYF. Here the CDR3 DNA reads TGTGCCAGCAGCCCCGGGGTAGCGGAACTTCAAGAGACCCAGTACTTC.